Reported below is one T cell receptor beta chain. Its antigen is still unknown. The data are from a study of blood T cells in healthy people across ages. Primers used in a second PCR of about 7 to 12 cycles were a sample-barcoded 5' primer and a J-beta primer mix. Every sample gave at least 3 million paired-end reads containing CDR3. TCRdb processed the 5' RACE reads anew with MiXCR; each CDR3 protein has one entry. The repertoire holds just under 750,000 distinct CDR3 sequences, with 20% to 25% as singletons. It was approximately 9 milliliters of peripheral blood that were drawn from each donor. Findings and caveats of the study: Whereas aged donors had fewer naive CD4+ cells, long-lived donors had more of them and higher diversity. Using unsorted PBMCs precluded a conclusive naive versus antigen-experienced comparison.

CDR1 is DFQATT and CDR2 is SNEGSKA in the germline V gene (reference sequence). V trimming: 3 bases; J trimming: 6 bases; junction bases outside the gene matches: 5. The length of the CDR3 is 14 residues. This clonotype was sampled from a man between 65 and 85 years old in good health. The V gene is TRBV20-1, the J gene TRBJ2-3; 11 positions match TRBD2. Sequencing was done on a sample of blood. The CDR3 DNA is TGCAGTGCTAGCTTACTAGCGGGAGAGGATACGCAGTATTTT. Translated, it gives CSASLLAGEDTQYF.